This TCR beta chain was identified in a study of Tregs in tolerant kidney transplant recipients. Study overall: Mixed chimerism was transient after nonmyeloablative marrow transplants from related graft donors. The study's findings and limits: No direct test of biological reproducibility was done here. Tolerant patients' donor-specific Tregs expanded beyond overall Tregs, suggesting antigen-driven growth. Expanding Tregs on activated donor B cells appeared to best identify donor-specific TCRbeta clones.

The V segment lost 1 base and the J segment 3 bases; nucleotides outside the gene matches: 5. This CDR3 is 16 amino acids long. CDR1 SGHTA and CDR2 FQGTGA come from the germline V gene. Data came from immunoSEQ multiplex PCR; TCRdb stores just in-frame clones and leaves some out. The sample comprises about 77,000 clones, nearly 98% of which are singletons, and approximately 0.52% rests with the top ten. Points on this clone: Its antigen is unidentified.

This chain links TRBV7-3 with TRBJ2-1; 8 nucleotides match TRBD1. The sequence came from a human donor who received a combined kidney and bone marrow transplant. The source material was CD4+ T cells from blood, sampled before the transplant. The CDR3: CASSLSLGQGYNEQFF. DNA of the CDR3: TGTGCCAGCAGCTTAAGCCTCGGACAGGGCTACAATGAGCAGTTCTTC.